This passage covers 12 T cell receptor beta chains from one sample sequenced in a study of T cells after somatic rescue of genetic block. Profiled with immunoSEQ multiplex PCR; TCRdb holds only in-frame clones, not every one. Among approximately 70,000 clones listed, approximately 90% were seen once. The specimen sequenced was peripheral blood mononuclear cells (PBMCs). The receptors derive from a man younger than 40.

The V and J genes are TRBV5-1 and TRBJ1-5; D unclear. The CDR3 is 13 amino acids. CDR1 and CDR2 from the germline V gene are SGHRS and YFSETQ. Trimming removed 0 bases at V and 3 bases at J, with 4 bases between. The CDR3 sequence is CASSLAHNQPQHF. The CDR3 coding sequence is TGCGCCAGCAGCTTGGCCCACAATCAGCCCCAGCATTTT.

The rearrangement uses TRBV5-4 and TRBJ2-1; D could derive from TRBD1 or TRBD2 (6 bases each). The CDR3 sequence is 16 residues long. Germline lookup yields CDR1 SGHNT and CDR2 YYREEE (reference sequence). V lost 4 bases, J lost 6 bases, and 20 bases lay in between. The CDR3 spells CASSMVGGGRVNEQFF. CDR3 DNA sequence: TGTGCCAGCAGCATGGTAGGAGGGGGGCGTGTCAATGAGCAGTTCTTC.

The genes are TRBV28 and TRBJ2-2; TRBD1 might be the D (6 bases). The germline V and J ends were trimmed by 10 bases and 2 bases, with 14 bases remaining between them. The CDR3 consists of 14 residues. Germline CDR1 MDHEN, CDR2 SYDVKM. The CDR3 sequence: CATTEDSNTGELFF. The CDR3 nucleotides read TGTGCCACCACGGAGGACAGCAACACCGGGGAGCTGTTTTTT.

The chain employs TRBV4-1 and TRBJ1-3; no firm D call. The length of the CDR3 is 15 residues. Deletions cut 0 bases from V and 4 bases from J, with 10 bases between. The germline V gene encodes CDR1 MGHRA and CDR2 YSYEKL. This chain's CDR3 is CASSQEFLRGNTIYF. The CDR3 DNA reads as TGCGCCAGCAGCCAAGAATTCCTCCGCGGAAACACCATATATTTT.

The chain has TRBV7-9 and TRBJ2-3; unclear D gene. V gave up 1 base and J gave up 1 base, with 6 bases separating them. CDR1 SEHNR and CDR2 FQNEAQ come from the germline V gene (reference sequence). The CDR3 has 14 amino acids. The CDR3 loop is CASSLVSRTDTQYF. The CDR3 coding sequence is TGTGCCAGCAGCTTAGTTTCTCGCACAGATACGCAGTATTTT.

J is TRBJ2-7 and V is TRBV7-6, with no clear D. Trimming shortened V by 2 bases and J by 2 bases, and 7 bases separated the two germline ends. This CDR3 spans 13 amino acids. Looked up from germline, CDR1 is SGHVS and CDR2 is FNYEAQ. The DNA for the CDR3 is TGTGCCAGCAGCTTAAACGGGCCCTACGAGCAGTACTTC. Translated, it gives CASSLNGPYEQYF.

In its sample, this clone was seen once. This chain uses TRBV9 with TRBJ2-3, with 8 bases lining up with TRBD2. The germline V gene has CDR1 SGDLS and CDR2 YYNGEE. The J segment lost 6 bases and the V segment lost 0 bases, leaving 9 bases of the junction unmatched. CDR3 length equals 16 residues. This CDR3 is CASSVAGLAGSDTQYF. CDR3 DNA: TGTGCCAGCAGCGTAGCTGGCCTAGCGGGTTCGGATACGCAGTATTTT.

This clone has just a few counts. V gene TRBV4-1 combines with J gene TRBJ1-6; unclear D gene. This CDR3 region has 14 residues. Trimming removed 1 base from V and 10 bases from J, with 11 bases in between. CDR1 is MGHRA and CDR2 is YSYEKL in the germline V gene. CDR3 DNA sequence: TGCGCCAGCAGCCAAGCTCCCGACGGGTCACCCCTCCACTTT. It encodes CASSQAPDGSPLHF.

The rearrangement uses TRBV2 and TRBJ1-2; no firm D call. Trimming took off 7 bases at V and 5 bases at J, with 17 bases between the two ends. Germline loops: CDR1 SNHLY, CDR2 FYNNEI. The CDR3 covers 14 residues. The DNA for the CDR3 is TGTGCCAGCACCCTTGGTGGCGGAGGATATGGCTACACCTTC. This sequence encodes CASTLGGGGYGYTF.

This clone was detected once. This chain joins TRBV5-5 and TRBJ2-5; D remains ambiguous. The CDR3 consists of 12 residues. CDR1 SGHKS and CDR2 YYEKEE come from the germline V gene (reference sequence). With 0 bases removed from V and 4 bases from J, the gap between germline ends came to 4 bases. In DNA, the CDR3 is TGTGCCAGCAGCTTGGATGCAGAGACCCAGTACTTC. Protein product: CASSLDAETQYF.

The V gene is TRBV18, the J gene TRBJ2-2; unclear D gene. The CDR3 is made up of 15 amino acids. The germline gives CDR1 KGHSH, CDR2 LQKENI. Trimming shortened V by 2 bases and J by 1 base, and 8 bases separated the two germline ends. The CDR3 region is CASSPRTGNTGELFF. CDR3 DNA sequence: TGTGCCAGCTCACCAAGGACGGGGAACACCGGGGAGCTGTTTTTT. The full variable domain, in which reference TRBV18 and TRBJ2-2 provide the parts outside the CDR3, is NAGVMQNPRHLVRRRGQEARLRCSPMKGHSHVYWYRQLPEEGLKFMVYLQKENIIDESGMPKERFSAEFPKEGPSILRIQQVVRGDSAAYFCASSPRTGNTGELFFGEGSRLTVL.

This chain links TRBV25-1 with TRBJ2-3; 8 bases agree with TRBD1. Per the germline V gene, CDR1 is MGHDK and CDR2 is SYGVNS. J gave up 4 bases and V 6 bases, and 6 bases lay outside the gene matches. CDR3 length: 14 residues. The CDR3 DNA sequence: TGTGCCAGCAGGGACAGGGCCCGGGCAGATACGCAGTATTTT. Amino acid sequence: CASRDRARADTQYF.